This T cell receptor (beta chain) derives from a study of Graves' ophthalmopathy and Graves' hyperthyroidism (dated by TCRdb to between 2018 and 2020). The study in broad terms: Peripheral blood was collected before any treatment was given, at the time of initial diagnosis. To tell Graves' ophthalmopathy apart from Graves' hyperthyroidism, and to predict which patients would progress to ophthalmopathy, the study relied on TCR beta repertoire signatures. In total, 120 to 150 blood samples were TCR-sequenced: roughly 45 ophthalmopathy, approximately 75 hyperthyroidism and about 17 hyperthyroidism-to-ophthalmopathy patients. A discovery set of 100 patients (43 ophthalmopathy, about 59 stable hyperthyroidism) was enrolled to explore V-J signatures distinguishing ophthalmopathy from hyperthyroidism. An independent validation cohort was composed of roughly 18 hyperthyroidism patients and approximately 15 patients who later progressed from hyperthyroidism to ophthalmopathy. In five to seven hyperthyroidism patients, T-cell repertoires of thyroid tissue and blood were compared. Following sampling, methimazole starting at 30 mg daily was administered to hyperthyroidism patients, and high-dose intravenous methylprednisolone was administered to ophthalmopathy patients. The approximately 90 discovery patients were randomly split 7:3 into training and test sets.

This clonotype has a count of ten or more. The antigen this receptor binds is unknown. Qualities for individual bases were not recorded, and no much larger clone is one base off. For repertoire sequencing, the TCR beta CDR3 regions were amplified from RNA transcripts. The first round of RT-PCR was done with HTBI primers and the Qiagen OneStep RT-PCR kit, and was followed by a second round of multiplex PCR, then size selection and purification. Libraries were sequenced paired-end with 100 bp reads on an Illumina HiSeq2000. In the paper's pipeline: SOAPnuke was used to process the reads, throwing out any read that had adapters, had uncalled bases, had a mean Phred below 15, or lacked an exact constant-primer or identifier match. COPE v1.2.5 was used to merge the high-quality paired reads. Each unique nucleotide sequence was defined as a clonotype, and clonotypes were aligned to IMGT TRB V, D and J references with MiTCR v1.1. The analysis was limited to V-J combinations with a frequency above 0.0001, which together covered around 99% of the repertoires. A TCR clonal expansion and chaos score per V-J combination was defined as the ratio of F50 clonal expansion to chaos observed in the TCRdist matrix. Welch's t-statistics and random forest were used to reduce the features to 13 V-J combinations, which were then used as input to a naive Bayes classifier. The similarity between thyroid and blood repertoires was quantified using the Morisita-Horn index. The public reads were reprocessed in TCRdb via fastp at Q25 and MiXCR, keeping in-frame beta chains. CDR3 protein sequences are deduplicated, and each keeps its most common genes and DNA. None of the V and J calls come from the authors' own analysis; TCRdb made them. This sample comprises hundreds of thousands of distinct CDR3 sequences, around a fifth of them detected only once. Around 6.9% of the sample rests with the top ten.

The research as a whole found: Most of the expanded thyroid clonotypes with a frequency above 0.001 were also detected in blood, and it was suggested that the thyroid immune response may be reflected by blood repertoires. Sample size was not statistically predetermined, and group allocation was not concealed from the investigators. In cross-validation, the 13-signature model distinguished ophthalmopathy from stable hyperthyroidism with more than 85% sensitivity and 81.08% specificity, while in the test set the corresponding values were about 79% and 69%. In validation, the model predicted ophthalmopathy progression with about 64% sensitivity and 72.22% specificity; some 13 predicted patients were CT-confirmed with GO in a median of around 6 months.

Hyperthyroidism was defined as stable when no progression to ophthalmopathy occurred within 18 months of follow-up. Patients with hyperthyroidism were aged 18 to 65 years, had been newly diagnosed, and had a disease duration of less than 2 months. Patients were excluded if they had other autoimmune diseases, uncontrolled infections, pregnancy or lactation. Diagnosis relied on clinical symptoms, serum thyroxine, TRAb, thyroid ultrasound and orbital computed tomography. Using Ficoll-Paque density gradient centrifugation, PBMCs were isolated from about 10 ml of fresh peripheral blood. Total RNA was extracted using Trizol reagent, and RNA quality was checked on an Agilent 2100 Bioanalyzer. CDR1 and CDR2 were assigned from the germline V gene (reference sequence) as DFQATT and SNEGSKA. V lost 6 bases and J lost 0 bases, and the count of bases not matched to a germline gene is 13. Spanning cysteine to phenylalanine, the CDR3 consists of 17 amino acids. CDR3 DNA is the only sequence kept; it has 51 bases, read in frame from the first base.

The sample comprised peripheral blood. This sequence uses TRBV20-1 and TRBJ1-5; TRBD1 lines up with 8 middle nucleotides. The receptor comes from a woman younger than 30 with stable Graves' hyperthyroidism. Some clones in this sample may be carry-over from other donors' samples. Donor details come from another sample of the same person, matched by shared clones. CDR3 protein: CSAKGQEFGYSNQPQHF. The DNA reads as follows: TGCAGTGCCAAGGGACAGGAATTCGGTTATAGCAATCAGCCCCAGCATTTT.